This T cell receptor (beta chain) was captured in a study of blood T cells in healthy people across ages. They isolated at least 6 million PBMCs from each sample. A second roughly 6 to 12 cycle PCR used barcoded and J-beta primers. Each TCR beta cDNA got a 12-nucleotide random molecular identifier. TCRdb used MiXCR to reprocess the 5' RACE reads, holding one entry per CDR3 protein. The sample records about 1.1 million distinct CDR3 sequences, less than 45% being singletons. The CDR3 extends over 12 amino acids. Germline V CDR1 and CDR2: SNHLY, FYNNEI. The V end lost 6 bases, the J end lost 8 bases, and 13 bases lay between the germline ends. A few counts support this clonotype.

Sequencing was performed on blood. The chain couples TRBV2 to TRBJ1-2; the D is unclear. This receptor was identified in a man younger than 35 in good health. The DNA of the CDR3 is TGTGCCAGCAGCACGAATACAAGAGGCTACACCTTC. Protein: CASSTNTRGYTF.